This TCR beta chain was sequenced in a study of OX40 agonist ivuxolimab in advanced cancers. Study in general: Intravenous ivuxolimab was administered to patients every 2 weeks at 0.01 to 10 mg/kg. Dose-escalation patients suffered from hepatocellular carcinoma, melanoma, renal cell or head and neck cancer.

Trimming took 5 bases from V and 7 from J; bases not matched to a gene: 14. The CDR3 length is 16 residues. CDR1 and CDR2 from the germline V gene are MGHRA and YSYEKL. Here immunoSEQ multiplex PCR was the method, and the copy in TCRdb shows in-frame clones only, minus some. Among some 78,000 clones listed, roughly nine tenths were seen once. This receptor was taken from an adult with an advanced solid tumor such as melanoma, head and neck, liver or kidney cancer. The sequenced sample was CD4+ or CD8+ T cells sorted from blood, obtained in a trial of the OX40 agonist ivuxolimab. This chain connects TRBV4-1 to TRBJ1-2; TRBD1 matches 9 bases. The CDR3 nucleotides read TGCGCCAGCAGCAGCCGGACAGGGGACCCTGCTCGTGGCTACACCTTC. This codes for CASSSRTGDPARGYTF.